The clone carrying this TCR beta chain was found a few times. Its antigen is unidentified. The sample comes from a study of T cells in Graves' hyperthyroidism and ophthalmopathy. Study-level points and caveats: Separation of ophthalmopathy from stable hyperthyroidism was achieved by a 13 V-J model. Expanded thyroid clonotypes (above 0.001) were mostly also found in blood.

Uncontrolled infection, other autoimmune disease, pregnancy or lactation led to exclusion. Diagnosis rested on symptoms, serum thyroxine and TRAb, thyroid ultrasound, and orbital computed tomography. The germline V and J ends were trimmed by 6 bases and 4 bases, with 15 bases remaining between them. Germline V gene lookup returns CDR1 SNHLY and CDR2 FYNNEI. This CDR3 region has 14 residues. Authors of the study amplified TCR beta CDR3 regions from RNA transcripts. First-round RT-PCR with HTBI primers amplified the TCR CDR3 region. TCRdb itself ran the multiplex PCR reads through MiXCR, one entry per CDR3 protein. This table has around 600,000 distinct CDR3 sequences, 45% appearing once.

The chain couples TRBV2 to TRBJ1-1, with a weak D call TRBD1 (5 bases). The sequence derives from an adult man with Graves' disease, either hyperthyroidism or ophthalmopathy (not recorded which). Specimen: peripheral blood or thyroid tissue (not recorded which). CDR3: CASRIQGLGTEAFF. In DNA form, the CDR3 reads TGTGCCAGCAGAATTCAGGGTCTGGGCACTGAAGCTTTCTTT.